This TCR beta chain comes out of a study of CD8 T cells in ankylosing spondylitis. General study findings and limits: A motif of 8 or 9 highly homologous TCR beta variants was seen as apparently characteristic of ankylosing spondylitis blood.

With molecular barcodes, quantitative 5'-RACE was used to make the TCR beta libraries. Each CDR3 protein gets one entry after TCRdb re-called the 5' RACE reads with MiXCR. The sample contains around 140,000 distinct CDR3 sequences, 11% of which appear only once. CDR1 is GTSNPN, CDR2 SVGIG, per germline (reference sequence). The V end was cut by 3 bases, the J end by 1 base, with 21 bases between. The length of the CDR3 is 17 residues. This clonotype was detected many times. What it binds is unknown. The origin of this receptor is a female donor with ankylosing spondylitis or in good health (not recorded which). J is TRBJ2-5 and V is TRBV30, with D perhaps matching TRBD1 (5 bases). Sequenced input: blood, either unsorted or a sorted T cell fraction (not recorded which). CDR3 residues: CAWSRTRTSVFQETQYF. CDR3 sequence (DNA): TGTGCCTGGAGCCGTACAAGGACAAGCGTTTTCCAAGAGACCCAGTACTTC.